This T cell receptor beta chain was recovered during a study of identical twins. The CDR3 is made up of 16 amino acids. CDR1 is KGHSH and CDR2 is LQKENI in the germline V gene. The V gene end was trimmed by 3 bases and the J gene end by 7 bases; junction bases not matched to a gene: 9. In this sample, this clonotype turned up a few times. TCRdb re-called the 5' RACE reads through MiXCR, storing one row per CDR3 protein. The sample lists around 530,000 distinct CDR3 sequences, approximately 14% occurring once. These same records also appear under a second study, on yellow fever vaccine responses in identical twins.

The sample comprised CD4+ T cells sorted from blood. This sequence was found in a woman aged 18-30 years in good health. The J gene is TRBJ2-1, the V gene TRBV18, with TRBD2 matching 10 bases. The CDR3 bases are TGTGCCAGCTCACCGGTTTTGACTAGCGGGTCTAATGAGCAGTTCTTC. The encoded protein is CASSPVLTSGSNEQFF.